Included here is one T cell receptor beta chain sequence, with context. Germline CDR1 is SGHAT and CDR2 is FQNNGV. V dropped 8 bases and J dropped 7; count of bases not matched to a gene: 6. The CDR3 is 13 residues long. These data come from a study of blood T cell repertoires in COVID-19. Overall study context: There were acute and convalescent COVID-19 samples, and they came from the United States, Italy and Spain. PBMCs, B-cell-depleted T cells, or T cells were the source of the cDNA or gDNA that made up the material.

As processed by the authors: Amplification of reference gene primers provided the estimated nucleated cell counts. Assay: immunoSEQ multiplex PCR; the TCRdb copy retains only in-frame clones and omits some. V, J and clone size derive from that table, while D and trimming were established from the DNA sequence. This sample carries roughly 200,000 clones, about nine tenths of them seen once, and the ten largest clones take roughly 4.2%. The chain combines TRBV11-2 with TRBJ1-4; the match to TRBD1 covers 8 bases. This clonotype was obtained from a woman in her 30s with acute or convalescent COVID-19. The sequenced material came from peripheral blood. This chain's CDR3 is CASGQGTSEKLFF. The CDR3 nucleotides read TGTGCCAGCGGACAGGGAACAAGTGAAAAACTGTTTTTT.